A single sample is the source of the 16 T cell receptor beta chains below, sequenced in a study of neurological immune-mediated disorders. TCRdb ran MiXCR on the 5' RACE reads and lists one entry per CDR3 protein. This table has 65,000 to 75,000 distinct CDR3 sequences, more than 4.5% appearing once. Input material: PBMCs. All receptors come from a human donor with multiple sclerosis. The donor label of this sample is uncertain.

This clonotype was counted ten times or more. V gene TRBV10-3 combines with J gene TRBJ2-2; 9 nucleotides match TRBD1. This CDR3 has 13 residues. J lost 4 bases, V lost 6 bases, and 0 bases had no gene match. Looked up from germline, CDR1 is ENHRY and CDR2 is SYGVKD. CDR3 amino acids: CAIRTGGTGELFF. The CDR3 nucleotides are TGTGCCATCAGGACAGGGGGCACCGGGGAGCTGTTTTTT.

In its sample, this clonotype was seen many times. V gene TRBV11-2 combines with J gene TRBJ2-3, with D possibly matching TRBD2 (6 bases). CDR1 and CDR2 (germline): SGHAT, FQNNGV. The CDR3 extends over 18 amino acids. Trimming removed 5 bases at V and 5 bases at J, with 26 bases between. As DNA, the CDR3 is TGTGCCAGCAGCCGCGGGACGACCCGAACCCTAGGGAAAGATACGCAGTATTTT. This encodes CASSRGTTRTLGKDTQYF.

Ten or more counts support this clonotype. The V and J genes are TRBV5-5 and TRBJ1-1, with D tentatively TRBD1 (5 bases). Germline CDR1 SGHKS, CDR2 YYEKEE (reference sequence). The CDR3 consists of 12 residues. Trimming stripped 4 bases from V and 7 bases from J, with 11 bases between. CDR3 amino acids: CASSTHGGEAFF. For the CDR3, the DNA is TGTGCCAGCAGCACCCACGGGGGTGAAGCTTTCTTT. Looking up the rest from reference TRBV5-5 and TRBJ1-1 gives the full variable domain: DAGVTQSPTHLIKTRGQQVTLRCSPISGHKSVSWYQQVLGQGPQFIFQYYEKEERGRGNFPDRFSARQFPNYSSELNVNALLLGDSALYLCASSTHGGEAFFGQGTRLTVV.

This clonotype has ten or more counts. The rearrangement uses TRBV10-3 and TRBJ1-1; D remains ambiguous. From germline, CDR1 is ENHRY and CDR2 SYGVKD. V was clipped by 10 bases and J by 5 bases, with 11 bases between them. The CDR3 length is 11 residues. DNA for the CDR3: TGTGCCACACATTCGGGGACTGAAGCTTTCTTT. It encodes CATHSGTEAFF.

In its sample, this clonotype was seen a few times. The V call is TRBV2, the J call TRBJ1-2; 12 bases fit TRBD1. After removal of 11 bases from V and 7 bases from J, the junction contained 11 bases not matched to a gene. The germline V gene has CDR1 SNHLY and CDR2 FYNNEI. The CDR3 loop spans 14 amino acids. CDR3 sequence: CAPRSGQGAFGYTF. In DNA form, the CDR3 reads TGTGCCCCCCGATCGGGACAGGGGGCATTTGGCTACACCTTC.

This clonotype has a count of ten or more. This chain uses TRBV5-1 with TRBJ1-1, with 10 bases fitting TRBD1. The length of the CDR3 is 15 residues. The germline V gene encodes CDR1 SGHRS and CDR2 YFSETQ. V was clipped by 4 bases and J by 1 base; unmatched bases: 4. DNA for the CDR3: TGCGCCAGCAGCACGGACAGGGGGGGGAACACTGAAGCTTTCTTT. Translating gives CASSTDRGGNTEAFF. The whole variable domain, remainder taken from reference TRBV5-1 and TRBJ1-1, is KAGVTQTPRYLIKTRGQQVTLSCSPISGHRSVSWYQQTPGQGLQFLFEYFSETQRNKGNFPGRFSGRQFSNSRSEMNVSTLELGDSALYLCASSTDRGGNTEAFFGQGTRLTVV.

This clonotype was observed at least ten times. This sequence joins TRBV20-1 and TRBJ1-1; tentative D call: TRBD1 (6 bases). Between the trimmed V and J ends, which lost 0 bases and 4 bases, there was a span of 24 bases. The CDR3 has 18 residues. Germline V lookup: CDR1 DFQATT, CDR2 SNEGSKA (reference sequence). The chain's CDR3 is CSARDLPPGGVLGTEAFF. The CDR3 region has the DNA TGCAGTGCTAGAGACCTCCCGCCCGGGGGCGTTCTAGGCACTGAAGCTTTCTTT.

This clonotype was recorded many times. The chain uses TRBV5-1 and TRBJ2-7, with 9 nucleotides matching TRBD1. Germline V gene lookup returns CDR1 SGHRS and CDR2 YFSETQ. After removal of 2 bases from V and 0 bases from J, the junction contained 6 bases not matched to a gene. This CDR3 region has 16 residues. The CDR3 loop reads CASSFLGTGSSYEQYF. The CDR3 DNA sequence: TGCGCCAGCAGCTTTTTGGGGACAGGGTCCTCCTACGAGCAGTACTTC. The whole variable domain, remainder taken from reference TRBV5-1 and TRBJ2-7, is KAGVTQTPRYLIKTRGQQVTLSCSPISGHRSVSWYQQTPGQGLQFLFEYFSETQRNKGNFPGRFSGRQFSNSRSEMNVSTLELGDSALYLCASSFLGTGSSYEQYFGPGTRLTVT.

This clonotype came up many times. The CDR3 sequence is CAISNSGGAREQYF. The CDR3 nucleotides read TGTGCCATCAGTAATAGCGGGGGGGCGAGGGAGCAGTACTTC. V usage is TRBV10-3 and J usage is TRBJ2-7, with 11 bases aligning to TRBD2. After removal of 5 bases from V and 7 bases from J, the junction contained 7 bases not matched to a gene. This CDR3 spans 14 amino acids. Looked up from germline, CDR1 is ENHRY and CDR2 is SYGVKD.

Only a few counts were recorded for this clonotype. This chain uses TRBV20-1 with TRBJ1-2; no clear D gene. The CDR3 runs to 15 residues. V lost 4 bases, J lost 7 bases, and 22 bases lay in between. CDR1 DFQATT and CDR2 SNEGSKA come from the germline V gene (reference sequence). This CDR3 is CSATSSDPGLSGYTF. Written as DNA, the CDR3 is TGCAGTGCTACCTCAAGCGACCCAGGACTGAGTGGCTACACCTTC.

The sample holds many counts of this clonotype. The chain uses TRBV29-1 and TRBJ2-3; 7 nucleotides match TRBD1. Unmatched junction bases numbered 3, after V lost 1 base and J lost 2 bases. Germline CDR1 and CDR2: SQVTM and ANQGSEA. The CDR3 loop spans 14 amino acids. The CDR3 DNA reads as TGCAGCGTTGAAGCGACAGGGCACACAGATACGCAGTATTTT. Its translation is CSVEATGHTDTQYF.

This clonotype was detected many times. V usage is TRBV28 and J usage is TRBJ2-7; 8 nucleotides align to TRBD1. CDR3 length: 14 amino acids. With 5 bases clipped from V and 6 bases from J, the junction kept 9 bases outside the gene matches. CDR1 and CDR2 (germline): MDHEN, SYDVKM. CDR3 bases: TGTGCCAGCAGTGCCCCGGACAGGGAGGCCGAGCAGTACTTC. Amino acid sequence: CASSAPDREAEQYF.

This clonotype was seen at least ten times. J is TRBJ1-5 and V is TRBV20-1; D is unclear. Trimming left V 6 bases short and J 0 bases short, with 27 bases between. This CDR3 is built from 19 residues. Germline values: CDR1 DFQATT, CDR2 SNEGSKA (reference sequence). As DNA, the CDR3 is TGCAGTGCAACCTCTTGGATTATACCTTATCCATATAGCAATCAGCCCCAGCATTTT. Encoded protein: CSATSWIIPYPYSNQPQHF.

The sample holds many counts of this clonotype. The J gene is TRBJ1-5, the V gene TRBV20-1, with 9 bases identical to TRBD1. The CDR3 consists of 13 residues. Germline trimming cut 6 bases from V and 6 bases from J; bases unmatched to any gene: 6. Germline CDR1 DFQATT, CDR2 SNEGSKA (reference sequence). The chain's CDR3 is CSALGQGPQPQHF. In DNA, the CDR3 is TGCAGTGCCCTGGGACAGGGCCCTCAGCCCCAGCATTTT.

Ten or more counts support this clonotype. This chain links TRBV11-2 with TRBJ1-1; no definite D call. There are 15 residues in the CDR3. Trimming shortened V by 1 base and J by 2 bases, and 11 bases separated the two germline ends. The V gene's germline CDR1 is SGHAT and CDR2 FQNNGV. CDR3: CASSLGRVGNTEAFF. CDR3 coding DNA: TGTGCCAGCAGCTTAGGGAGGGTTGGTAACACTGAAGCTTTCTTT.

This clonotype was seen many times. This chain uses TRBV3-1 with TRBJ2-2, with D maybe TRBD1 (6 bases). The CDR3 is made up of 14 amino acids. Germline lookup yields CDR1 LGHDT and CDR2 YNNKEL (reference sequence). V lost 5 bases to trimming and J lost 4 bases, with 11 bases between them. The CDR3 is CASSVQGATGELFF. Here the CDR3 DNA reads TGTGCCAGCAGCGTACAGGGTGCCACCGGGGAGCTGTTTTTT.